This T cell receptor (beta chain) originates from a study of control samples from healthy donors and cancer patients. Measured with immunoSEQ multiplex PCR; TCRdb has only the in-frame clones, and not every one. This sample carries roughly 120,000 clones, approximately 90% of them seen once, and the ten largest clones take around 1.1%. The sample comprised PBMCs. The sequence derives from a woman between 50 and 59 years old with colorectal cancer.

Written as DNA, the CDR3 is TGTGCCAGCAGCCCCGAACACCTACGCACTGAAGCTTTCTTT. Translated, it gives CASSPEHLRTEAFF. The genes are TRBV6-5 and TRBJ1-1; D not certain. The CDR3 consists of 14 residues. In germline, CDR1 is MNHEY, CDR2 SVGAGI. V lost 6 bases and J lost 4, with 15 bases in between.